This passage covers 22 T cell receptor beta chains from one sample sequenced in a study of CD8 T cells in ankylosing spondylitis (TCRdb year 2017). The study at large found these results: A TCR beta motif made up of eight highly homologous amino acid variants appeared to be characteristic of blood from ankylosing spondylitis patients.

These TCRs' antigens remain unknown. The method was 5' RACE. The sequencer was an Illumina HiSeq 2500. TCRdb cleaned the public reads at Q25 with fastp, built clones with MiXCR and kept in-frame beta chains. CDR3 protein duplicates are merged, each entry listing the most common genes and DNA. The sample table contains over 600,000 distinct CDR3 sequences; only one count was recorded for roughly 20% of them. Roughly a fifth of the sample lies in the top ten. Sequencing was performed on blood, either unsorted or a sorted T cell fraction (not recorded which). These receptors originate from a male donor with ankylosing spondylitis.

A few counts support this clonotype. The rearrangement links TRBV15 to TRBJ2-7; D possibly uses TRBD1 or TRBD2 (5 bases each). V was cut by 1 base and J by 0 bases, with 10 bases left in between. CDR1 is LNHNV and CDR2 is YYDKDF in the germline V gene (reference sequence). CDR3 size: 15 residues. The CDR3 region is CATSRARDLSYEQYF. For the CDR3, the DNA is TGTGCCACCAGCAGAGCACGGGACCTCTCCTACGAGCAGTACTTC.

This clonotype came up a few times. The chain couples TRBV20-1 to TRBJ2-5; the match to TRBD1 covers 7 bases. CDR1 DFQATT and CDR2 SNEGSKA come from the germline V gene (reference sequence). The length of the CDR3 is 14 residues. The ends lost 3 bases at V and 0 bases at J; junction bases unmatched: 4. CDR3 amino acids: CSARKTGNQETQYF. CDR3 in DNA: TGCAGTGCTAGGAAGACAGGGAACCAAGAGACCCAGTACTTC.

The V call is TRBV7-2, the J call TRBJ1-6; TRBD1 matches 8 bases. The CDR3 sequence is 16 residues long. The germline V gene has CDR1 SGHTA and CDR2 FQGNSA. J gave up 8 bases and V 5 bases, and 11 bases lay outside the gene matches. The CDR3 sequence is CASSKRTGILHSPLHF. CDR3 DNA: TGTGCCAGCAGCAAACGGACAGGGATTTTGCATTCACCCCTCCACTTT. Looking up the rest from reference TRBV7-2 and TRBJ1-6 gives the full variable domain: GAGVSQSPSNKVTEKGKDVELRCDPISGHTALYWYRQSLGQGLEFLIYFQGNSAPDKSGLPSDRFSAERTGGSVSTLTIQRTQQEDSAVYLCASSKRTGILHSPLHFGNGTRLTVT.

This clonotype was counted only a few times. This chain's CDR3 is CAISDPGVGGAEQFF. DNA of the CDR3: TGTGCCATCAGTGATCCGGGGGTTGGCGGGGCCGAGCAGTTCTTC. V usage is TRBV10-3 and J usage is TRBJ2-1, with D possibly TRBD2 on 6 matching bases. Germline CDR1 reads ENHRY; CDR2 reads SYGVKD. This CDR3 contains 15 residues. The ends were cut back, 3 bases at V and 10 bases at J, with 19 bases in the middle.

About this clonotype itself: Since no conserved phenylalanine or tryptophan closes the CDR3, a read error is the likely cause. The chain uses TRBV5-5 and TRBJ2-2; TRBD2 is a possible D gene (5 bases). Germline V lookup: CDR1 SGHKS, CDR2 YYEKEE (reference sequence). V was clipped by 4 bases and J by 1 base, with 8 bases between them. The CDR3 is made up of 14 amino acids. The CDR3 reads CASSPGLNTGELFC. The CDR3 DNA sequence: TGTGCCAGCAGCCCTGGACTGAACACCGGGGAGCTGTTTTGT.

The J gene is TRBJ1-4, the V gene TRBV15; 9 bases are shared with TRBD1. The ends lost 1 base at V and 5 bases at J; junction bases unmatched: 5. The CDR3 covers 16 residues. CDR1 LNHNV and CDR2 YYDKDF come from the germline V gene (reference sequence). The CDR3 DNA follows: TGTGCCACCAGCAGAGGGACAGGGGACGTAAATGAAAAACTGTTTTTT. Residues: CATSRGTGDVNEKLFF.

This clonotype was picked up a small number of times. This sequence joins TRBV12-3 or TRBV12-4 and TRBJ1-2, with a weak D call TRBD1 (5 bases). This CDR3 spans 15 amino acids. With 1 base removed from V and 1 base from J, the gap between germline ends came to 10 bases. As DNA, the CDR3 is TGTGCCAGCAGTTTAGGTGGGGCCGTTAACTATGGCTACACCTTC. Translating it yields CASSLGGAVNYGYTF.

In this sample, this clonotype turned up a few times. The chain combines TRBV7-9 with TRBJ2-1; D not certain. This CDR3 comprises 13 residues. V was trimmed by 3 bases and J by 0 bases, leaving 3 bases between them. Germline values: CDR1 SEHNR, CDR2 FQNEAQ (reference sequence). CDR3 nucleotide sequence: TGTGCCAGCAGCTTTCCCTCCTACAATGAGCAGTTCTTC. Residues: CASSFPSYNEQFF.

This chain joins TRBV20-1 and TRBJ1-6; D call uncertain. The CDR3 runs to 15 residues. Trimming took off 1 base at V and 7 bases at J, with 14 bases between the two ends. Germline CDR1 is DFQATT and CDR2 is SNEGSKA (reference sequence). CDR3 residues: CSARAEEGRNSPLHF. CDR3 sequence (DNA): TGCAGTGCTAGAGCCGAGGAGGGTCGGAATTCACCCCTCCACTTT.

The rearrangement uses TRBV4-1 and TRBJ1-4; tentatively, D is TRBD1 (6 bases). V lost 1 base, J lost 4 bases, and 25 bases lay in between. Germline V gene lookup returns CDR1 MGHRA and CDR2 YSYEKL. This CDR3 spans 20 amino acids. The DNA for the CDR3 is TGCGCCAGCAGCCAAGGCGGAGTGACAGGCCTTCCGCGCGGTAATGAAAAACTGTTTTTT. It codes for CASSQGGVTGLPRGNEKLFF.

In DNA form, the CDR3 reads TGCGCCAGCAGCCAAGATATTGTCGGAGCAACTAATGAAAAACTGTTTTTT. It specifies CASSQDIVGATNEKLFF. J is TRBJ1-4 and V is TRBV4-1; D is unresolved. The length of the CDR3 is 17 residues. Germline CDR1 is MGHRA and CDR2 is YSYEKL. Trimming removed 0 bases from V and 0 bases from J, with 11 bases in between.

V is TRBV6-2 or TRBV6-3 and J is TRBJ1-1; TRBD1 is a possible D gene (5 bases). Trimming removed 7 bases from V and 1 base from J, with 22 bases in between. Germline V gene data show CDR1 as MNHEY and CDR2 as SVGEGT. CDR3 length equals 17 residues. The DNA of the CDR3 is TGTGCCAGCAAAACCCCGAGACAGCGCCAGAGGAACACTGAAGCTTTCTTT. Its protein is CASKTPRQRQRNTEAFF.

In its sample, this clonotype was seen many times. The chain employs TRBV12-5 and TRBJ1-1, with 7 bases that match TRBD1. The germline CDR1 and CDR2 sequences are LGHNT and FRNRAP. Trimming took 4 bases from V and 1 from J; bases not matched to a gene: 6. CDR3 length equals 15 residues. CDR3 coding DNA: TGTGCTAGTGGTTCCCCCGGGACAGAGAACACTGAAGCTTTCTTT. Translating gives CASGSPGTENTEAFF.

This clonotype occurred many times. V usage is TRBV6-1 and J usage is TRBJ2-2, with D tentatively TRBD1 (6 bases). From germline, CDR1 is MNHNS and CDR2 SASEGT. The V end was cut by 6 bases, the J end by 8 bases, with 22 bases between. The CDR3 extends over 16 amino acids. The CDR3 DNA follows: TGTGCCAGCAGCAGAAGACAGGTTTCCCCAGTGGGGGAGCTGTTTTTT. Its translation: CASSRRQVSPVGELFF.

This clonotype has more than one count but fewer than ten. The chain joins TRBV12-3 or TRBV12-4 to TRBJ1-3; D unresolved. The CDR3 is 14 amino acids. The V gene lost 6 bases and the J gene lost 0 bases, with 9 bases spanning the gap. CDR3 sequence reads: CASRGSSSGNTIYF. In DNA form, the CDR3 reads TGTGCCAGCAGAGGCAGCTCCTCTGGAAACACCATATATTTT.

This clonotype was counted at least ten times. J is TRBJ2-1 and V is TRBV7-8; TRBD2 might be the D (5 bases). Per the germline V gene, CDR1 is SGHVS and CDR2 is FQNEAQ. Deletions cut 5 bases from V and 2 bases from J, with 16 bases between. The length of the CDR3 is 16 residues. The CDR3 nucleotides read TGTGCCAGCAGCCCTCGCAGCGGTACAACCTACAATGAGCAGTTCTTC. Its translation: CASSPRSGTTYNEQFF.

J is TRBJ2-7 and V is TRBV30, with 8 bases identical to TRBD1. The CDR3 has 14 amino acids. CDR1 is GTSNPN, CDR2 SVGIG, per germline (reference sequence). V shed 4 bases, J shed 0 bases, and the junction held 5 bases outside the gene matches. The CDR3 sequence is CAWNQDRASYEQYF. CDR3 bases: TGTGCCTGGAACCAGGACAGGGCCTCCTACGAGCAGTACTTC.

The J gene is TRBJ1-1, the V gene TRBV12-3 or TRBV12-4; TRBD1 might be the D (5 bases). Trimming removed 5 bases at V and 0 bases at J, with 10 bases between. There are 14 residues in the CDR3. The DNA for the CDR3 is TGTGCCAGCAGTCGGGACCGTTTGAACACTGAAGCTTTCTTT. This gives the protein CASSRDRLNTEAFF.

The V call is TRBV6-2 or TRBV6-3, the J call TRBJ1-6; a weak D match, TRBD1 (6 bases). Germline loops: CDR1 MNHEY, CDR2 SVGEGT. The CDR3 sequence is 15 residues long. Between the trimmed V and J ends, which lost 2 bases and 7 bases, there was a span of 12 bases. CDR3 sequence reads: CASSYTGIYNSPLHF. CDR3 DNA sequence: TGTGCCAGCAGTTACACAGGGATCTACAATTCACCCCTCCACTTT.

The rearrangement joins TRBV27 to TRBJ2-2; D call uncertain. The V and J ends lost 3 bases and 1 base respectively, with 21 bases between them. The germline CDR1 and CDR2 sequences are MNHEY and SMNVEV (reference sequence). The CDR3 loop spans 19 amino acids. The CDR3: CASSFGWARLTENTGELFF. The CDR3 bases are TGTGCCAGCAGTTTTGGTTGGGCCCGGCTTACAGAGAACACCGGGGAGCTGTTTTTT.

In its sample, this clonotype was seen a few times. V gene TRBV6-1 combines with J gene TRBJ1-4, with D hard to call. V lost 3 bases and J 10 bases, leaving 15 bases between the germline ends. Germline V gene data show CDR1 as MNHNS and CDR2 as SASEGT. This CDR3 region has 14 residues. In nucleotides, the CDR3 is TGTGCCAGCAGTGAGAGGAGGGAGGGCGCAAAACTGTTTTTT. Translating it yields CASSERREGAKLFF.

The chain links TRBV12-3 or TRBV12-4 to TRBJ2-2, with D perhaps matching TRBD1 or TRBD2 (6 bases each). V was shortened by 7 bases and J by 2 bases, with 14 bases between the two germline ends. The CDR3 totals 15 residues. This CDR3 is CASIGGEVNTGELFF. DNA of the CDR3: TGTGCCAGCATCGGGGGCGAGGTTAACACCGGGGAGCTGTTTTTT.